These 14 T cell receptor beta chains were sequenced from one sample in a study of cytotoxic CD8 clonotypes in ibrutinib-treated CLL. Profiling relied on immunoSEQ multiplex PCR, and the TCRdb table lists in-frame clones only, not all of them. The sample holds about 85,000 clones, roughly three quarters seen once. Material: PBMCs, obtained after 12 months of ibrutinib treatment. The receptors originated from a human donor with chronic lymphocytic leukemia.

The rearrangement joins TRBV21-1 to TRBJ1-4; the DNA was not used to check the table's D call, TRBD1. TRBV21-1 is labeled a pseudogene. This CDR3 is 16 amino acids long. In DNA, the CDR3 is TGTGCCAGCAGCAAAACCCCGGACACCCCTAATGAAAAACTGTTTTTT. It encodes CASSKTPDTPNEKLFF.

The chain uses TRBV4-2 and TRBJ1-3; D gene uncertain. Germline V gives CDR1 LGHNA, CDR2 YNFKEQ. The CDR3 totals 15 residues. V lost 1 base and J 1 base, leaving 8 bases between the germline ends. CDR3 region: CASSQVDGSGNTIYF. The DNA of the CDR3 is TGTGCCAGCAGCCAAGTCGATGGTTCTGGAAACACCATATATTTT.

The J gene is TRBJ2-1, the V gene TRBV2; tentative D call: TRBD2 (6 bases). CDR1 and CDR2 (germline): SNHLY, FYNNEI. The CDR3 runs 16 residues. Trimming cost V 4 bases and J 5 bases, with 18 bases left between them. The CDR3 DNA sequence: TGTGCCAGCAGTGGAGGGCTAGGCGGGATACACAATGAGCAGTTCTTC. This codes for CASSGGLGGIHNEQFF.

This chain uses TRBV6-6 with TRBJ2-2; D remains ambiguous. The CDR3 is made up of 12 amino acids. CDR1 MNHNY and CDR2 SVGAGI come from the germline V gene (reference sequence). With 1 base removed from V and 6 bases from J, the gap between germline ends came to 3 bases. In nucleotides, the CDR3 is TGTGCCAGCAGTTACTATTCCGGGGAGCTGTTTTTT. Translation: CASSYYSGELFF.

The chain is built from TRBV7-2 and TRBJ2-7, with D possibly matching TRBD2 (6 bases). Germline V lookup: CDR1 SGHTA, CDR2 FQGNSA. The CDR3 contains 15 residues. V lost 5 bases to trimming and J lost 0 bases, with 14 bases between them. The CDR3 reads CASSLDSGASYEQYF. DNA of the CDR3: TGTGCCAGCAGCCTAGATAGCGGCGCCTCCTACGAGCAGTACTTC.

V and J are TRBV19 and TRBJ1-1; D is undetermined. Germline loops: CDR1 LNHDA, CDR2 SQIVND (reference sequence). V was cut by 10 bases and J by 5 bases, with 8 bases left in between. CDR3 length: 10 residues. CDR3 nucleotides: TGTGCCACGGGAAGTACTGAAGCTTTCTTT. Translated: CATGSTEAFF. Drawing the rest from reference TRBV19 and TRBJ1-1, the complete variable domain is DGGITQSPKYLFRKEGQNVTLSCEQNLNHDAMYWYRQDPGQGLRLIYYSQIVNDFQKGDIAEGYSVSREKKESFPLTVTSAQKNPTAFYLCATGSTEAFFGQGTRLTVV.

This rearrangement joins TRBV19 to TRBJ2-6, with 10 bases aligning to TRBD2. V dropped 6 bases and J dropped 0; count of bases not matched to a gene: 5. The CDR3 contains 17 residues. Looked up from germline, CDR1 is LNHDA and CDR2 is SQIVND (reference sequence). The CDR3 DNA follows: TGTGCCAGTAGGGTTAGCGGGGGGCCCTCTGGGGCCAACGTCCTGACTTTC. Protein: CASRVSGGPSGANVLTF.

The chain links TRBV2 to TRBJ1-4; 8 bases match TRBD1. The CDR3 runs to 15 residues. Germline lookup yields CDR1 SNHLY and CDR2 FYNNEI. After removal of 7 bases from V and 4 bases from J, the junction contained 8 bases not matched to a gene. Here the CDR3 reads CASIPGQGFNEKLFF. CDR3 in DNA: TGTGCCAGCATCCCCGGACAGGGCTTTAATGAAAAACTGTTTTTT.

For the CDR3, the DNA is TGTGCCAGCAGCTTAGGGCCTAGCGGGAGGGCCGGGGAGACCCAGTACTTC. It codes for CASSLGPSGRAGETQYF. V is TRBV7-2 and J is TRBJ2-5; the match to TRBD2 covers 12 bases. Germline CDR1 SGHTA, CDR2 FQGNSA. The CDR3 covers 17 residues. V lost 1 base and J lost 5; bases outside the gene matches: 8.

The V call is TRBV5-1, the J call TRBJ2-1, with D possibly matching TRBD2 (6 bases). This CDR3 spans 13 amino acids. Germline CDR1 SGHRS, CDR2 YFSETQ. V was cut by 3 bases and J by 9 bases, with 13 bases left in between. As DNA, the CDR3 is TGCGCCAGCAGCTGGGACTCCCGGGGTGAGCAGTTCTTC. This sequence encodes CASSWDSRGEQFF.

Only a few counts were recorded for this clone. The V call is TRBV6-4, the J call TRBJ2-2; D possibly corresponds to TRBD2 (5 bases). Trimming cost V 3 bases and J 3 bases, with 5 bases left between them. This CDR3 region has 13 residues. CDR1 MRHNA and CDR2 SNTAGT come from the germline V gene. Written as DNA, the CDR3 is TGTGCCAGCAGTGAGAGGGACACCGGGGAGCTGTTTTTT. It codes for CASSERDTGELFF.

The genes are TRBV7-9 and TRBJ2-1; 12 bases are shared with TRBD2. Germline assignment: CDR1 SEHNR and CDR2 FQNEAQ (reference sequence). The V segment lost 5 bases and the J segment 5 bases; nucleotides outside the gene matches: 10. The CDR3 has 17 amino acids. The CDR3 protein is CASSLSSGRAVNNEQFF. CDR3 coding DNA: TGTGCCAGCAGCCTTTCTAGCGGGAGGGCCGTGAACAATGAGCAGTTCTTC.

Written as DNA, the CDR3 is TGCGCCAGCAGCTTGGCGGTTAGGGGGTATGGCTACACCTTC. Encoded protein: CASSLAVRGYGYTF. The chain joins TRBV5-1 to TRBJ1-2; D may be TRBD1 (6 bases). V was shortened by 0 bases and J by 5 bases, with 11 bases between the two germline ends. Germline assignment: CDR1 SGHRS and CDR2 YFSETQ. The CDR3 has 14 residues.

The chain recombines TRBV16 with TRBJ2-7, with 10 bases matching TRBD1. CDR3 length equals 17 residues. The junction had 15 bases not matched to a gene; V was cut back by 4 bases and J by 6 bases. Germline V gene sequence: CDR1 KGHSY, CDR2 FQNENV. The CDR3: CASSPRTGGPFEVEQYF. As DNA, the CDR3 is TGTGCCAGCAGCCCAAGGACAGGGGGTCCGTTTGAGGTCGAGCAGTACTTC.